One sample yielded the 15 T cell receptor beta chains listed below, sequenced in a study of molecular identifiers for immune sequencing clone quantification. TCRdb itself ran the PCR reads through MiXCR, one entry per CDR3 protein. The table records just under 650,000 distinct CDR3 sequences, approximately 20% of them present only once. The sample comprised naive CD8+ T cells from blood, with Jurkat cell RNA spiked in. The subset was: FACS-sorted CD8+CD4-CCR7+CD45RA+ naive T cells. All receptors derive from a human donor in good health. Some libraries in this study had Jurkat cell RNA spiked in.

The chain employs TRBV7-9 and TRBJ1-2; D not resolved. With 0 bases removed from V and 8 bases from J, the gap between germline ends came to 19 bases. This CDR3 contains 16 residues. Germline V gene sequence: CDR1 SEHNR, CDR2 FQNEAQ (reference sequence). Here the CDR3 reads CASSLAMDVGLWGYTF. In nucleotides, the CDR3 is TGTGCCAGCAGCTTAGCGATGGACGTGGGTCTTTGGGGCTACACCTTC.

This clonotype was counted a few times. V and J are TRBV24-1 and TRBJ1-4; 8 bases are a match to TRBD1. With 4 bases clipped from V and 3 bases from J, the junction kept 12 bases outside the gene matches. CDR1 is KGHDR, CDR2 SFDVKD, per germline. This CDR3 region has 18 residues. The CDR3 protein is CATSDPSGDRGANEKLFF. CDR3 bases: TGTGCCACCAGTGACCCCTCCGGTGACAGGGGTGCTAATGAAAAACTGTTTTTT.

In this sample, this clonotype turned up many times. V and J are TRBV29-1 and TRBJ1-1; no clear D. This CDR3 spans 14 amino acids. V lost 5 bases and J 1 base, leaving 14 bases between the germline ends. Germline V gives CDR1 SQVTM, CDR2 ANQGSEA. The CDR3 reads CSVTDSGRNTEAFF. For the CDR3, the DNA is TGCAGCGTTACAGACTCTGGAAGGAACACTGAAGCTTTCTTT.

This clonotype was picked up many times. The J gene is TRBJ2-3, the V gene TRBV29-1, with D perhaps being TRBD1 or TRBD2 (6 bases each). CDR1 is SQVTM and CDR2 is ANQGSEA in the germline V gene. The V and J ends lost 7 bases and 1 base respectively, with 12 bases between them. The CDR3 is made up of 13 amino acids. The CDR3 loop is CSAGAKGTDTQYF. CDR3 in DNA: TGCAGCGCGGGGGCTAAGGGCACAGATACGCAGTATTTT.

This clonotype was counted many times. The chain uses TRBV7-2 and TRBJ1-6, with a tentative D call TRBD1 (6 bases). The CDR3 contains 16 residues. Trimming removed 5 bases from V and 7 bases from J, with 18 bases in between. The germline V gene has CDR1 SGHTA and CDR2 FQGNSA. The CDR3 DNA reads TGTGCCAGCAGCCCCTGGGAGACAGGAGAAAATTCACCCCTCCACTTT. Translation gives CASSPWETGENSPLHF.

The chain links TRBV27 to TRBJ2-5, with D tentatively TRBD1 or TRBD2 (7 bases each). V gave up 6 bases and J gave up 5 bases, with 13 bases separating them. CDR3 length: 13 residues. Per the germline V gene, CDR1 is MNHEY and CDR2 is SMNVEV (reference sequence). The CDR3 DNA sequence: TGTGCCAGCAGATACCAGGGGGGGGAGACCCAGTACTTC. Translated, it gives CASRYQGGETQYF.

The rearrangement links TRBV7-6 to TRBJ2-4; TRBD2 matches at 8 bases. The V gene end was trimmed by 5 bases and the J gene end by 3 bases; junction bases not matched to a gene: 15. Germline V gene lookup returns CDR1 SGHVS and CDR2 FNYEAQ. The CDR3 is made up of 18 amino acids. This chain's CDR3 is CASSEAGVDGFGKNIQYF. For the CDR3, the DNA is TGTGCCAGCAGCGAAGCGGGGGTAGATGGTTTTGGCAAAAACATTCAGTACTTC.

In its sample, this clonotype was seen many times. This chain connects TRBV2 to TRBJ1-2; D ambiguous. There are 16 residues in the CDR3. Germline CDR1 is SNHLY and CDR2 is FYNNEI. Trimming stripped 6 bases from V and 1 base from J, with 18 bases between. This chain's CDR3 is CASSAFLLDFNYGYTF. CDR3 nucleotide sequence: TGTGCCAGCAGCGCTTTTCTACTGGACTTTAACTATGGCTACACCTTC.

This clonotype has ten or more counts. This chain uses TRBV29-1 with TRBJ2-3; D is perhaps TRBD1 (5 bases). Trimming took off 5 bases at V and 8 bases at J, with 14 bases between the two ends. The CDR3 loop spans 12 amino acids. The germline V gene has CDR1 SQVTM and CDR2 ANQGSEA. The CDR3 DNA is TGCAGCGTTCTGACTCCCAGGGCTACGCAGTATTTT. This codes for CSVLTPRATQYF.

Many counts were recorded for this clonotype. This chain links TRBV7-9 with TRBJ2-1, with D uncertain. Deletions cut 2 bases from V and 10 bases from J, with 6 bases between. The CDR3 has 11 amino acids. Germline CDR1 reads SEHNR; CDR2 reads FQNEAQ (reference sequence). CDR3 sequence: CASSLIQEQFF. The CDR3 DNA reads as TGTGCCAGCAGCTTAATCCAGGAGCAGTTCTTC.

The J gene is TRBJ2-7, the V gene TRBV20-1; 7 bases align to TRBD2. This CDR3 spans 14 amino acids. Trimming at V came to 1 base and at J to 2 bases, leaving 5 bases not matched to a gene. Germline CDR1 DFQATT, CDR2 SNEGSKA (reference sequence). The DNA for the CDR3 is TGCAGTGCTAGAGGGGGGGAGGGAGCCTACGAGCAGTACTTC. This codes for CSARGGEGAYEQYF.

V and J are TRBV12-3 or TRBV12-4 and TRBJ2-7; D gene ambiguous. The V end was cut by 5 bases, the J end by 2 bases, with 16 bases between. This CDR3 spans 15 amino acids. The CDR3: CASSLSSWAPYEQYF. The CDR3 nucleotides read TGTGCCAGCAGTCTATCCTCGTGGGCCCCCTACGAGCAGTACTTC.

This clonotype was detected ten times or more. The V call is TRBV14, the J call TRBJ1-1, with 7 bases lining up with TRBD1. The V gene's germline CDR1 is SGHDN and CDR2 FVKESK. CDR3 length: 14 residues. The trim removed 4 bases at V and 4 bases at J, leaving 6 bases unmatched. In nucleotides, the CDR3 is TGTGCCAGCAGCCGCGACAGGGAAGCCACTGAAGCTTTCTTT. Its translation is CASSRDREATEAFF.

This clonotype was recorded many times. The gene calls are TRBV4-3 and TRBJ1-1, with D uncertain. There are 14 residues in the CDR3. From germline, CDR1 is LGHNA and CDR2 YSLEER. V was clipped by 3 bases and J by 1 base, with 9 bases between them. CDR3 amino acids: CASSQKGSNTEAFF. DNA for the CDR3: TGCGCCAGCAGCCAGAAAGGGTCGAACACTGAAGCTTTCTTT.

This clonotype was seen many times. The chain recombines TRBV29-1 with TRBJ1-2; no firm D call. The CDR3 contains 14 residues. The V gene's germline CDR1 is SQVTM and CDR2 ANQGSEA. Between the trimmed V and J ends, which lost 0 bases and 3 bases, there was a span of 11 bases. The CDR3 DNA reads as TGCAGCGTTGAAGATCAAGGCGGATACTATGGCTACACCTTC. It encodes CSVEDQGGYYGYTF.